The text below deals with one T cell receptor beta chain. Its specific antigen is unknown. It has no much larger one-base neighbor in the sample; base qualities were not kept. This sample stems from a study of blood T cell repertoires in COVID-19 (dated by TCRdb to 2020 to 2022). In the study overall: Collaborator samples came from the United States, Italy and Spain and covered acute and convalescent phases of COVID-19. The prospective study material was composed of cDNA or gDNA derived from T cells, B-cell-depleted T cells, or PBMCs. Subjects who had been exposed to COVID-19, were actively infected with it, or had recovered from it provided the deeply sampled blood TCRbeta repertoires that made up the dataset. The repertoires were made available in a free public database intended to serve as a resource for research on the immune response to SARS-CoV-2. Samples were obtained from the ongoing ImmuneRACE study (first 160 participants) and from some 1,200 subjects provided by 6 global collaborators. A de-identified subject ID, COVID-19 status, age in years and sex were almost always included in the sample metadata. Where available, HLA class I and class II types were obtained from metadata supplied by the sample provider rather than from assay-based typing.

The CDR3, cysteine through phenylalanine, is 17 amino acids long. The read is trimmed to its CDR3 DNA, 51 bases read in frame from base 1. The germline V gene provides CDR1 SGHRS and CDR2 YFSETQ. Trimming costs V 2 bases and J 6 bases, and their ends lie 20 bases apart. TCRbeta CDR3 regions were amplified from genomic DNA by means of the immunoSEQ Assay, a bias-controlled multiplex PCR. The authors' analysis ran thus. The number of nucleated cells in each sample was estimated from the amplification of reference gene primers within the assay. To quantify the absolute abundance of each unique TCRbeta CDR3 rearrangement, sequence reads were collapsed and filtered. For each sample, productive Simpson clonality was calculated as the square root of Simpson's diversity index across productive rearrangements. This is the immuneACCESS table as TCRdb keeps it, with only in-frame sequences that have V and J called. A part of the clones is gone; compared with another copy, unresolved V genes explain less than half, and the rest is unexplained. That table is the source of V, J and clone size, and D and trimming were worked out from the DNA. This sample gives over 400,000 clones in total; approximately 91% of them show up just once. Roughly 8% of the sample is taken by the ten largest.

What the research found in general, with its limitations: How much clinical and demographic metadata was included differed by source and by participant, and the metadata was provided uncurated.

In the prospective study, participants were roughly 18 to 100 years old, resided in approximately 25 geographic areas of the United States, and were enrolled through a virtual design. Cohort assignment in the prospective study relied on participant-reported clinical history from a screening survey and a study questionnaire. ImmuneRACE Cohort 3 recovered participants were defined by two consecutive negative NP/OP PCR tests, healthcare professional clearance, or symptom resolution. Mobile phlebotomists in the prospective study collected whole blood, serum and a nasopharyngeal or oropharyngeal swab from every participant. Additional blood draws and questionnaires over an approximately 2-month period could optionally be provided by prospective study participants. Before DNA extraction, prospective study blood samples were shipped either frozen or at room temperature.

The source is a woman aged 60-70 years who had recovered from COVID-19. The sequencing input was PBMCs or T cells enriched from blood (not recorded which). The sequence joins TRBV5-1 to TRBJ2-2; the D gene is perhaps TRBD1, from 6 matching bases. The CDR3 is CASSFPEDRMGPGELFF. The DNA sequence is TGCGCCAGCAGCTTCCCCGAGGACAGAATGGGTCCCGGGGAGCTGTTTTTT.